This TCR beta chain originates from a study of T cells in Graves' hyperthyroidism and ophthalmopathy. Overall study findings and caveats: Blood held most thyroid clonotypes expanded above 0.001 frequency. Progression to ophthalmopathy was predicted a median of roughly 6.8 months early.

V lost 3 bases and J 5 bases, leaving 17 bases between the germline ends. The CDR3 covers 14 residues. Germline lookup yields CDR1 DFQATT and CDR2 SNEGSKA (reference sequence). This clonotype has ten or more counts. Its antigen is currently unknown. Amplified regions were TCR beta CDR3 sequences from RNA transcripts. RT-PCR in the first round (using the HTBI primer set) targeted the TCR CDR3. Using its own MiXCR run on the multiplex PCR reads, TCRdb lists one record per CDR3 protein. The sample lists approximately 610,000 distinct CDR3 sequences, about 15% occurring once. The cohort's ophthalmopathy patients, a group with duration under 3 months, had a Clinical Activity Score of at least 3 and a NOSPECS grade of at least 4.

The rearrangement links TRBV20-1 to TRBJ2-7, with D possibly being TRBD2 (5 bases). This TCR came from a woman aged 35 to 49 with Graves' ophthalmopathy. Sequencing used blood. The CDR3 here is CSASGVPTAHEQYF. The CDR3, as DNA: TGCAGTGCTAGCGGGGTTCCCACAGCCCACGAGCAGTACTTC.